Described below is a single T cell receptor beta chain sequence and its context. The antigen remains unidentified. TCRdb re-derived calls from the reads in MiXCR, one entry per CDR3 protein. The sample carries roughly 920,000 distinct CDR3 sequences, less than 35% recorded once. The germline V gene has CDR1 MNHEY and CDR2 SVGEGT. The CDR3 has 17 residues. The junction had 15 bases not matched to a gene; V was cut back by 0 bases and J by 8 bases. This sample is drawn from a study of T cell repertoires in cytomegalovirus infection. The wider study: Public TCR beta signatures provided an indication of both CMV infection and a matching HLA type. Overall study findings and caveats: Based on cumulative public TCR beta family frequency, carriers of CMV plus the relevant HLA were identified. Within the response measured ex vivo, HLA-C-restricted CMV-specific TCR beta clonotypes were dominant.

The receptor was isolated from a human donor in good health (CMV status not recorded). Some clones in this sample may be carry-over from other donors' samples. V gene TRBV6-2 or TRBV6-3 combines with J gene TRBJ2-7, with 8 bases aligning to TRBD1. The material was cultured CD8+ T cells from PBMCs, obtained from culture after CMV antigen stimulation. CDR3 coding DNA: TGTGCCAGCAGTTACTCGAAGGTCAGGGGGCGCGAATATAAGCAGTACGTC. Amino acid sequence: CASSYSKVRGREYKQYV.